This entry lists 15 T cell receptor beta chains sequenced from one sample in a study of STAT5B mutations in CD4+ large granular lymphocyte leukemia. TCRdb keeps only in-frame clones here, not all; method: immunoSEQ multiplex PCR. The table includes tens of thousands of clones, approximately 84% detected once. Input material: CD4+ T cells from blood buffy coats. The source of these receptors is a human donor in good health.

The gene calls are TRBV29-1 and TRBJ2-7; D tentatively reads TRBD1 or TRBD2 (5 bases each). This CDR3 is 12 amino acids long. The V gene lost 7 bases and the J gene lost 0 bases, with 10 bases spanning the gap. The germline gives CDR1 SQVTM, CDR2 ANQGSEA. As DNA, the CDR3 is TGCAGCGGGGGACGGAGCTCCTACGAGCAGTACTTC. Encoded protein: CSGGRSSYEQYF.

A few counts support this clone. This chain joins TRBV5-1 and TRBJ1-1, with D hard to call. Germline lookup yields CDR1 SGHRS and CDR2 YFSETQ. This CDR3 comprises 12 residues. The V gene lost 5 bases and the J gene lost 3 bases, with 8 bases spanning the gap. The CDR3 is CASRWGDTEAFF. The CDR3 DNA is TGCGCCAGCAGGTGGGGAGACACTGAAGCTTTCTTT. The full variable domain, with the rest looked up from reference TRBV5-1 and TRBJ1-1, is KAGVTQTPRYLIKTRGQQVTLSCSPISGHRSVSWYQQTPGQGLQFLFEYFSETQRNKGNFPGRFSGRQFSNSRSEMNVSTLELGDSALYLCASRWGDTEAFFGQGTRLTVV.

This clone was recorded only once. This sequence joins TRBV13 and TRBJ1-3; the D is unclear. Per germline, CDR1 PRHDT and CDR2 FYEKMQ (reference sequence). Trimming left V 3 bases short and J 2 bases short, with 11 bases between. The CDR3 sequence is 15 residues long. The DNA of the CDR3 is TGTGCCAGCAGCTTTCAATGGGGTCCTGGAAACACCATATATTTT. Protein sequence: CASSFQWGPGNTIYF.

The chain carries TRBV6-5 and TRBJ2-1; TRBD1 matches 8 bases. The CDR3 is 16 amino acids. The junction had 3 bases not matched to a gene; V was cut back by 0 bases and J by 2 bases. Germline CDR1 reads MNHEY; CDR2 reads SVGAGI. CDR3 bases: TGTGCCAGCAGTTACTCGGGACAGGACCCCTACAATGAGCAGTTCTTC. This gives the protein CASSYSGQDPYNEQFF.

The gene calls are TRBV9 and TRBJ1-5; 8 positions match TRBD1. The junction had 2 bases not matched to a gene; V was cut back by 0 bases and J by 3 bases. Germline V gives CDR1 SGDLS, CDR2 YYNGEE. The CDR3 is made up of 15 amino acids. CDR3 sequence reads: CASSVEGQDNQPQHF. DNA for the CDR3: TGTGCCAGCAGCGTAGAGGGACAGGACAATCAGCCCCAGCATTTT.

The gene calls are TRBV6-5 and TRBJ1-1, with D tentatively TRBD1 (5 bases). The CDR3 has 12 amino acids. Germline CDR1 reads MNHEY; CDR2 reads SVGAGI. Deletions cut 8 bases from V and 5 bases from J, with 12 bases between. The CDR3 DNA reads TGTGCCAGCGCGGGGGGTAGTACTGAAGCTTTCTTT. As protein: CASAGGSTEAFF.

This clone was found a few times. The CDR3 sequence: CASSLVGGGGTEAFF. The CDR3 bases are TGTGCCAGCAGCTTAGTGGGCGGGGGAGGCACTGAAGCTTTCTTT. V usage is TRBV11-3 and J usage is TRBJ1-1; tentative D call: TRBD1 (5 bases). V lost 1 base to trimming and J lost 4 bases, with 13 bases between them. This CDR3 comprises 15 residues. Germline CDR1 and CDR2: SGHNT and YENEEA.

V is TRBV19 and J is TRBJ1-2; D gene ambiguous. Trimming left V 3 bases short and J 1 base short, with 12 bases between. Germline V gene data show CDR1 as LNHDA and CDR2 as SQIVND (reference sequence). The CDR3 runs 15 residues. The CDR3 nucleotides read TGTGCCAGTAGTATCGATGACGGGAGTAACTATGGCTACACCTTC. Its protein product is CASSIDDGSNYGYTF.

This clone was counted a few times. The chain carries TRBV6-1 and TRBJ1-1; D is uncertain. This CDR3 has 13 amino acids. CDR1 and CDR2 from the germline V gene are MNHNS and SASEGT. With 4 bases removed from V and 0 bases from J, the gap between germline ends came to 6 bases. The CDR3: CASSGHLNTEAFF. The DNA of the CDR3 is TGTGCCAGCAGTGGACACCTGAACACTGAAGCTTTCTTT.

V usage is TRBV11-3 and J usage is TRBJ2-3; D ambiguous. The V end was cut by 2 bases, the J end by 6 bases, with 6 bases between. CDR3 length: 12 residues. Germline assignment: CDR1 SGHNT and CDR2 YENEEA. The CDR3 is CASSLRQDTQYF. The CDR3 nucleotides are TGTGCCAGCAGCTTAAGGCAGGATACGCAGTATTTT.

V gene TRBV27 combines with J gene TRBJ2-3; 9 bases align to TRBD1. Germline-derived CDR1 and CDR2 are MNHEY and SMNVEV (reference sequence). The CDR3 totals 15 residues. Trimming took 3 bases from V and 1 from J; bases not matched to a gene: 2. CDR3 bases: TGTGCCAGCAGTTTCTGGACAGGGGGCACAGATACGCAGTATTTT. It specifies CASSFWTGGTDTQYF.

The rearrangement links TRBV2 to TRBJ2-7; no reliable D call. CDR3 length: 12 residues. The V gene's germline CDR1 is SNHLY and CDR2 FYNNEI. Trimming pared 1 base from V and 12 bases from J, leaving 13 bases between. This chain's CDR3 is CASSEDGGLMYF. The CDR3, as DNA: TGTGCCAGCAGTGAAGACGGCGGTTTAATGTACTTC.

V is TRBV4-2 and J is TRBJ2-5, with 8 bases identical to TRBD2. The J segment lost 5 bases and the V segment lost 1 base, leaving 6 bases of the junction unmatched. The CDR3 has 15 residues. The germline V gene encodes CDR1 LGHNA and CDR2 YNFKEQ. Here the CDR3 reads CASSQAGGLGETQYF. As DNA, the CDR3 is TGTGCCAGCAGCCAAGCGGGGGGGCTGGGTGAGACCCAGTACTTC.

The rearrangement uses TRBV14 and TRBJ2-2, with 9 bases aligning to TRBD2. In germline, CDR1 is SGHDN, CDR2 FVKESK. Germline trimming cut 3 bases from V and 2 bases from J; bases unmatched to any gene: 10. The CDR3 extends over 18 amino acids. The CDR3 protein is CASSQGSGSPFNTGELFF. CDR3 sequence (DNA): TGTGCCAGCAGCCAGGGTAGCGGGAGCCCCTTCAACACCGGGGAGCTGTTTTTT.

This chain connects TRBV7-6 to TRBJ2-5; 11 bases map to TRBD1. Per germline, CDR1 SGHVS and CDR2 FNYEAQ. This CDR3 is built from 17 residues. With 3 bases clipped from V and 1 base from J, the junction kept 7 bases outside the gene matches. Written as DNA, the CDR3 is TGTGCCAGCAGCTTTGGGACAGGGGGGAGCGGCCAAGAGACCCAGTACTTC. It yields the protein CASSFGTGGSGQETQYF.